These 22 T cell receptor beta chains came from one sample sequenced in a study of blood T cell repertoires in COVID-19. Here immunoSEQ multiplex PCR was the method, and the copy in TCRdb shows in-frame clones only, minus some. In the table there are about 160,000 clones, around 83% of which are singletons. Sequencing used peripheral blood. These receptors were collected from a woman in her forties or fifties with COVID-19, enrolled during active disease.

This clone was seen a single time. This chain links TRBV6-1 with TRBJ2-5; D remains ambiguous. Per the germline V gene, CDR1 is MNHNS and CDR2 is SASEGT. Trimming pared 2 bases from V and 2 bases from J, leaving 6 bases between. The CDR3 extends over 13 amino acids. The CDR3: CASSELLQETQYF. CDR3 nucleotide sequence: TGTGCCAGCAGTGAACTGTTACAAGAGACCCAGTACTTC.

CDR3 bases: TGCGCCAGCAGCCAAGTCCAGGGGCTGGACTATGGCTACACCTTC. Amino acid sequence: CASSQVQGLDYGYTF. The chain joins TRBV4-1 to TRBJ1-2; a possible D gene is TRBD1 (6 bases). Trimming pared 1 base from V and 3 bases from J, leaving 12 bases between. The CDR3 loop spans 15 amino acids. Germline assignment: CDR1 MGHRA and CDR2 YSYEKL.

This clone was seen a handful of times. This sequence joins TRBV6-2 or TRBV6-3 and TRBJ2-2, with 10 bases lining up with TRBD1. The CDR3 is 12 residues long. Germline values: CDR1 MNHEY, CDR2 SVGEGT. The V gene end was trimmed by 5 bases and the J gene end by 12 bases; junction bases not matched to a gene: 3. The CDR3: CASSMGQGKLFF. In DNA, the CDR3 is TGTGCCAGCAGTATGGGACAGGGGAAGCTGTTTTTT.

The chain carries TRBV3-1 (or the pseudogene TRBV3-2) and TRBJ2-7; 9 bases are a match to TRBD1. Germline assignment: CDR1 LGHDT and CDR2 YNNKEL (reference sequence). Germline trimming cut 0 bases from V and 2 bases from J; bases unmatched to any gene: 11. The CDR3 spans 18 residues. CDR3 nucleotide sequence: TGTGCCAGCAGCCAAGAGGGGCTCGGGACAGGGATTACCTACGAGCAGTACTTC. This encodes CASSQEGLGTGITYEQYF.

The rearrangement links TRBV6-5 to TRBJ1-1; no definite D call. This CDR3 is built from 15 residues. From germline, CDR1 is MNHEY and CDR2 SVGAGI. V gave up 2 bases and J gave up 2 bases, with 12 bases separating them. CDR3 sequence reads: CASSYNPSPNTEAFF. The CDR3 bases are TGTGCCAGCAGTTACAACCCGAGCCCTAACACTGAAGCTTTCTTT.

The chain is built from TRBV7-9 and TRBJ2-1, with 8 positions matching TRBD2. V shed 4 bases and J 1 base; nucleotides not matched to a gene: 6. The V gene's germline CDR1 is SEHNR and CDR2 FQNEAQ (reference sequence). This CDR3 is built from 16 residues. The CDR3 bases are TGTGCCAGCAGCTACCTGACTAGCGCTTCCTACAATGAGCAGTTCTTC. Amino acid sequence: CASSYLTSASYNEQFF. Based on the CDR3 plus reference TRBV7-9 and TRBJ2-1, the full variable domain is DTGVSQNPRHKITKRGQNVTFRCDPISEHNRLYWYRQTLGQGPEFLTYFQNEAQLEKSRLLSDRFSAERPKGSFSTLEIQRTEQGDSAMYLCASSYLTSASYNEQFFGPGTRLTVL.

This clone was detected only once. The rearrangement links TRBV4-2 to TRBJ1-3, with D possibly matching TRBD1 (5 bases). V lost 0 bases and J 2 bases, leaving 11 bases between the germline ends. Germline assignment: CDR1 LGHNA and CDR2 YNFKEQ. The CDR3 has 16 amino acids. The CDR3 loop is CASSQDGTRAGNTIYF. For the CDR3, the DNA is TGTGCCAGCAGCCAAGATGGGACTCGGGCTGGAAACACCATATATTTT.

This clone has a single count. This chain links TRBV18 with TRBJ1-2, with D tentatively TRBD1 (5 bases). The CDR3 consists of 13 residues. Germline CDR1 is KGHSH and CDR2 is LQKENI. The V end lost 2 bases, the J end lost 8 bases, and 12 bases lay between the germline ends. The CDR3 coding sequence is TGTGCCAGCTCACCAGATCTGACAGAAGGCTACACCTTC. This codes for CASSPDLTEGYTF.

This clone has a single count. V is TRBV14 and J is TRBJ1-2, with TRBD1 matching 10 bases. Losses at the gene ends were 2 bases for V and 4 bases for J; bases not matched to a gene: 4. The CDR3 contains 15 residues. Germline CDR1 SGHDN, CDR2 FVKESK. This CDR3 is CASSQRTGGIYGYTF. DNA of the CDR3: TGTGCCAGCAGCCAACGGACAGGGGGGATCTATGGCTACACCTTC.

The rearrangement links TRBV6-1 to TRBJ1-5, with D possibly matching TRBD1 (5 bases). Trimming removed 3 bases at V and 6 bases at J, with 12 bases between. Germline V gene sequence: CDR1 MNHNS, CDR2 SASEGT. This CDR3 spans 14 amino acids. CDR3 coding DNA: TGTGCCAGCAGTGACGGGGGGGGTGTTCAGCCCCAGCATTTT. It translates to CASSDGGGVQPQHF.

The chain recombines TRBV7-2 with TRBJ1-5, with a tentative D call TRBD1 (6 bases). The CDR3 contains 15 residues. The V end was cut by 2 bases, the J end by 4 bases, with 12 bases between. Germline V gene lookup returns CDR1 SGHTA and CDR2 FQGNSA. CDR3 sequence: CASSLQGGGNQPQHF. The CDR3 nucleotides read TGTGCCAGCAGCTTACAAGGGGGTGGAAATCAGCCCCAGCATTTT.

This CDR3 reads CASSRNRNEQYF. CDR3 DNA: TGTGCCAGCAGCCGGAACAGAAATGAGCAGTACTTC. The chain is built from TRBV6-5 and TRBJ2-7; D gene ambiguous. Trimming took 6 bases from V and 7 from J, leaving 13 bases between them. The germline V gene encodes CDR1 MNHEY and CDR2 SVGAGI. The CDR3 is 12 residues long.

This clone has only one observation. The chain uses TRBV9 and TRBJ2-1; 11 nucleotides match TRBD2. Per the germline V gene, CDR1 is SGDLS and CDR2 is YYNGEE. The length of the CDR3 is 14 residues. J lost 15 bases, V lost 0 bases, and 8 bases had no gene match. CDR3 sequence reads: CASSVESSGGTPFF. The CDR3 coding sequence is TGTGCCAGCAGCGTAGAGTCTAGCGGGGGGACCCCGTTCTTC.

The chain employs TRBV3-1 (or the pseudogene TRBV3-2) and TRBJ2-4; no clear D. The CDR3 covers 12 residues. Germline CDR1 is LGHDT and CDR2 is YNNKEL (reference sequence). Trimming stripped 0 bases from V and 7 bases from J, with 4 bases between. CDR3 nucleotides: TGTGCCAGCAGCCAAGATCTGAACATTCAGTACTTC. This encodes CASSQDLNIQYF.

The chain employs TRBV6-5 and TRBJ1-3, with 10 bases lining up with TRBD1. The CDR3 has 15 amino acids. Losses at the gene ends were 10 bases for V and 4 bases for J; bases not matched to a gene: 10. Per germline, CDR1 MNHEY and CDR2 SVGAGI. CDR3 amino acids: CATKSGTGVGNTIYF. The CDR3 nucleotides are TGTGCCACCAAATCCGGGACAGGGGTCGGAAACACCATATATTTT.

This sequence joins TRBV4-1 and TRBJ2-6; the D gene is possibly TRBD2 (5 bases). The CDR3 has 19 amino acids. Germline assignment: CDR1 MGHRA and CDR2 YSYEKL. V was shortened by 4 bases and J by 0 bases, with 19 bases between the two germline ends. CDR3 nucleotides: TGCGCCAGCAGCCCGCACCACCAAGGAGGCTACTCTGGGGCCAACGTCCTGACTTTC. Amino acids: CASSPHHQGGYSGANVLTF.

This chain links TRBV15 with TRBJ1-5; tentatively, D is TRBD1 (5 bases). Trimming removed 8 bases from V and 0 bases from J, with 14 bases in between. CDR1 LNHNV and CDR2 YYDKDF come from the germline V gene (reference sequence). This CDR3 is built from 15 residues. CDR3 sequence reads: CATEPGRGSNQPQHF. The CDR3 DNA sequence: TGTGCCACCGAGCCCGGGAGGGGTAGCAATCAGCCCCAGCATTTT.

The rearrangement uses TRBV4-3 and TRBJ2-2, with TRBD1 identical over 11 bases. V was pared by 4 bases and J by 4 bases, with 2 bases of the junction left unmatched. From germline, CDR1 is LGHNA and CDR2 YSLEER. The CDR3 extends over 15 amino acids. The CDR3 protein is CASSRGTGGTGELFF. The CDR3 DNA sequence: TGCGCCAGCAGCCGGGGGACAGGGGGCACCGGGGAGCTGTTTTTT.

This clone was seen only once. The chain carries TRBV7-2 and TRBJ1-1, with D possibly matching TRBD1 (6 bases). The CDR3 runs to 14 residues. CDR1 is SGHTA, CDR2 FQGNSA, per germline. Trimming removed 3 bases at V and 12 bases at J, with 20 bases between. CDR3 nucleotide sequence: TGTGCCAGCAGCTTCGACCAGGGGCGATCGGGCCCTTTCTTT. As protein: CASSFDQGRSGPFF.

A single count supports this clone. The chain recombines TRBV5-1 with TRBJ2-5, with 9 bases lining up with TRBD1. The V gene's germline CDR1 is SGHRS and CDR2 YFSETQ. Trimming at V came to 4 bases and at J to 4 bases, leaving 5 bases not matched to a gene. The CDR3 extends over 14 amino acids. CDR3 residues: CASSVDRGGETQYF. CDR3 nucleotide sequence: TGCGCCAGCAGCGTGGACAGGGGAGGAGAGACCCAGTACTTC.

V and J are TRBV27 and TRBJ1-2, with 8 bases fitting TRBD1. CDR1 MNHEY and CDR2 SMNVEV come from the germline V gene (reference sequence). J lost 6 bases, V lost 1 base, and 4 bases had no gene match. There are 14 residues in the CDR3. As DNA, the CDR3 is TGTGCCAGCAGTTTATGGCAGGGGGCGGATGGCTACACCTTC. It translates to CASSLWQGADGYTF.

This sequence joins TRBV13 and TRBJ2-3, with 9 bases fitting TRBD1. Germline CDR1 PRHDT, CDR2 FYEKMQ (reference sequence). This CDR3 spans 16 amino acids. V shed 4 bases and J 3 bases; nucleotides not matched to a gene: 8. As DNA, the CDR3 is TGTGCCAGCAGCTCGCCGGGACAGGGTCGGACAGATACGCAGTATTTT. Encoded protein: CASSSPGQGRTDTQYF.